These T cell receptor beta chains were read from a single sample in a study of blood T cell repertoires in COVID-19. Sequencing was performed with immunoSEQ multiplex PCR; in TCRdb, only in-frame clones are kept and a portion is missing. The data hold some 210,000 clones, with roughly four fifths observed a single time. The sample taken for sequencing was peripheral blood. The receptors shown here come from a woman in her 40s with acute or convalescent COVID-19. The CDR3 runs from the conserved cysteine through the conserved F or W. Fields, in order: V gene, J gene, clone size, D gene, CDR3 DNA, CDR3 protein. A D gene is named only where the DNA matches it firmly. Clone size is given for some rows only: seen once, a few or many times, or a class if the clone is expanded.

V gene: TRBV15; J gene: TRBJ1-1; clone size: NA; D gene: NA; CDR3 DNA: TGTGCCACCAACATTGAGGGCGTGAACACTGAAGCTTTCTTT; CDR3 protein: CATNIEGVNTEAFF
V gene: TRBV4-1; J gene: TRBJ1-1; clone size: NA; D gene: NA; CDR3 DNA: TGCGCCAGCAGCCCCATCCCAGACAGACACACTGAAGCTTTCTTT; CDR3 protein: CASSPIPDRHTEAFF
V gene: TRBV27; J gene: TRBJ2-1; clone size: few; D gene: TRBD2; CDR3 DNA: TGTGCCAGCAGTTGGACTAGCGGGAGCCGGGAGCAGTTCTTC; CDR3 protein: CASSWTSGSREQFF
V gene: TRBV18; J gene: TRBJ2-3; clone size: NA; D gene: TRBD2; CDR3 DNA: TGTGCCAGCTCACCCGAATCCGGACTAGCGGGAGGAGGAGATACGCAGTATTTT; CDR3 protein: CASSPESGLAGGGDTQYF
V gene: TRBV4-1; J gene: TRBJ2-5; clone size: NA; D gene: TRBD2; CDR3 DNA: TGCGCCAGCAGCCAAGATCTGGCTAGCGGGAGACAGACCCAGTACTTC; CDR3 protein: CASSQDLASGRQTQYF
V gene: TRBV19; J gene: TRBJ2-5; clone size: NA; D gene: TRBD2; CDR3 DNA: TGTGCCAGTAGTACCCAAACTAGCGGGAGGTCGTACCCGGGGCGTAAAGAGACCCAGTACTTC; CDR3 protein: CASSTQTSGRSYPGRKETQYF
V gene: TRBV18; J gene: TRBJ2-5; clone size: NA; D gene: NA; CDR3 DNA: TGTGCCAGCTCACCAGTGGCTGAAGAGACCCAGTACTTC; CDR3 protein: CASSPVAEETQYF
V gene: TRBV15; J gene: TRBJ2-7; clone size: NA; D gene: NA; CDR3 DNA: TGTGCCACCAGCACTAGGACAGTTAGTTACGAGCAGTACTTC; CDR3 protein: CATSTRTVSYEQYF
V gene: TRBV10-3; J gene: TRBJ2-2; clone size: NA; D gene: NA; CDR3 DNA: TGTGCCATCAGGGCCGGGGAGAACACCGGGGAGCTGTTTTTT; CDR3 protein: CAIRAGENTGELFF
V gene: TRBV29-1; J gene: TRBJ2-2; clone size: NA; D gene: NA; CDR3 DNA: TGCAGCGTTCTAAGCGGGAACACCGGGGAGCTGTTTTTT; CDR3 protein: CSVLSGNTGELFF
V gene: TRBV11-3; J gene: TRBJ2-1; clone size: NA; D gene: TRBD1; CDR3 DNA: TGTGCCAGCAGCCTACCGGGACAGGGGCGTGAGCAGTTCTTC; CDR3 protein: CASSLPGQGREQFF
V gene: TRBV5-6; J gene: TRBJ1-2; clone size: NA; D gene: NA; CDR3 DNA: TGTGCCAGCAGCCCGAGCGGGGGCTCTGAGACCTTC; CDR3 protein: CASSPSGGSETF
V gene: TRBV6-2/TRBV6-3; J gene: TRBJ2-4; clone size: few; D gene: NA; CDR3 DNA: TGTGCCAGCAACCCGGGACCTGGGAGGCCCAAAAACATTCAGTACTTC; CDR3 protein: CASNPGPGRPKNIQYF
V gene: TRBV9; J gene: TRBJ1-1; clone size: NA; D gene: TRBD1; CDR3 DNA: TGTGCCAGCGGCGGACAGGGAATGAACACTGAAGCTTTCTTT; CDR3 protein: CASGGQGMNTEAFF
V gene: TRBV5-1; J gene: TRBJ2-7; clone size: NA; D gene: TRBD1; CDR3 DNA: TGCGCCAGCAGCCTGATGCCGGACAGGTACTACGAGCAGTACTTC; CDR3 protein: CASSLMPDRYYEQYF
V gene: TRBV11-2; J gene: TRBJ1-2; clone size: NA; D gene: TRBD1; CDR3 DNA: TGTGCCAGCAGCTTAGAGGTCAGGGGGAACTATGGCTACACCTTC; CDR3 protein: CASSLEVRGNYGYTF
V gene: TRBV24-1; J gene: TRBJ1-2; clone size: NA; D gene: NA; CDR3 DNA: TGTGCCACCAGTGATTCGGTGAACGTGGGCTACACCTTC; CDR3 protein: CATSDSVNVGYTF
V gene: TRBV6-5; J gene: TRBJ2-3; clone size: NA; D gene: TRBD2; CDR3 DNA: TGTGCCAGCAGTATTAGCGGGGGTAGGGATACGCAGTATTTT; CDR3 protein: CASSISGGRDTQYF
V gene: TRBV20-1; J gene: TRBJ2-1; clone size: NA; D gene: NA; CDR3 DNA: TGCAGTGCTAGTAACTACAGGGTCGAGGATGAGCAGTTCTTC; CDR3 protein: CSASNYRVEDEQFF
V gene: TRBV2; J gene: TRBJ2-3; clone size: many; D gene: NA; CDR3 DNA: TGTGCCAGCAGTGAAGCTAGCGTGGGGACAGATACGCAGTATTTT; CDR3 protein: CASSEASVGTDTQYF
V gene: TRBV27; J gene: TRBJ2-1; clone size: NA; D gene: TRBD2; CDR3 DNA: TGTGCCAGCAGTCTCTTAGCGGGATCCAATCTCAATGAGCAGTTCTTC; CDR3 protein: CASSLLAGSNLNEQFF
V gene: TRBV19; J gene: TRBJ2-1; clone size: NA; D gene: TRBD2; CDR3 DNA: TGTGCCAGTAACGGGGCTAGCGGGGGAAATGAGCAGTTCTTC; CDR3 protein: CASNGASGGNEQFF
V gene: TRBV2; J gene: TRBJ1-6; clone size: NA; D gene: NA; CDR3 DNA: TGTGCCAGCAGCAACAGTTTCTATAATTCACCCCTCCACTTT; CDR3 protein: CASSNSFYNSPLHF
V gene: TRBV18; J gene: TRBJ1-4; clone size: NA; D gene: TRBD1; CDR3 DNA: TGTGCCAGCTCAGAATTGCAGGGGGGTGAAAAACTGTTTTTT; CDR3 protein: CASSELQGGEKLFF
V gene: TRBV6-2/TRBV6-3; J gene: TRBJ2-2; clone size: NA; D gene: TRBD2; CDR3 DNA: TGTGCCAGCAGTTACGATGGGACTAGCGGGAGGGATTTCACCGGGGAGCTGTTTTTT; CDR3 protein: CASSYDGTSGRDFTGELFF
V gene: TRBV27; J gene: TRBJ1-2; clone size: NA; D gene: TRBD1; CDR3 DNA: TGTGCCAGCAGTTTGGGGACAGGGGCCCTTGGGGGCTACACCTTC; CDR3 protein: CASSLGTGALGGYTF
V gene: TRBV4-1; J gene: TRBJ1-1; clone size: NA; D gene: NA; CDR3 DNA: TGCGCCAGCAGGGACATCATGAACACTGAAGCTTTCTTT; CDR3 protein: CASRDIMNTEAFF
V gene: TRBV18; J gene: TRBJ1-1; clone size: once; D gene: NA; CDR3 DNA: TGTGCCAGCTCAACCGCTACCCCCCTTATGAACACTGAAGCTTTCTTT; CDR3 protein: CASSTATPLMNTEAFF
V gene: TRBV30; J gene: TRBJ1-1; clone size: NA; D gene: NA; CDR3 DNA: TGTGCCTGGAGTGCGGACTGGGAGGGGGGCTCCAGAGCTTTCTTT; CDR3 protein: CAWSADWEGGSRAFF
V gene: TRBV18; J gene: TRBJ1-2; clone size: NA; D gene: NA; CDR3 DNA: TGTGCCAGCTCACCGCGGGGCAGGGAGGACTATGGCTACACCTTC; CDR3 protein: CASSPRGREDYGYTF
V gene: TRBV6-1; J gene: TRBJ2-5; clone size: NA; D gene: TRBD2; CDR3 DNA: TGTGCCAGCAGTGAGGGACTAGCGGGATATGAGACCCAGTACTTC; CDR3 protein: CASSEGLAGYETQYF
V gene: TRBV30; J gene: TRBJ2-1; clone size: NA; D gene: NA; CDR3 DNA: TGTGCCTGGAGCGGAAGAGGAGCGAATGAGCAGTTCTTC; CDR3 protein: CAWSGRGANEQFF
V gene: TRBV7-3; J gene: TRBJ2-5; clone size: NA; D gene: TRBD2; CDR3 DNA: TGTGCCAGCAGCTTAAGCGGGGGAGAGACCCAGTACTTC; CDR3 protein: CASSLSGGETQYF
V gene: TRBV12-5; J gene: TRBJ2-1; clone size: NA; D gene: TRBD1; CDR3 DNA: TGTGCTAGTGGTTTGCCACTACAGGGGATCAATGAGCAGTTCTTC; CDR3 protein: CASGLPLQGINEQFF
V gene: TRBV2; J gene: TRBJ2-6; clone size: NA; D gene: NA; CDR3 DNA: TGTGCCAGCAGTGGGTCCGGGTCTGGCTCTGGGGCCAACGTCCTGACTTTC; CDR3 protein: CASSGSGSGSGANVLTF
V gene: TRBV4-3; J gene: TRBJ1-4; clone size: NA; D gene: NA; CDR3 DNA: TGCGCCAGCAGCCAAGGGCAGGGGCCTAATGAAAAACTGTTTTTT; CDR3 protein: CASSQGQGPNEKLFF
V gene: TRBV28; J gene: TRBJ1-5; clone size: NA; D gene: TRBD1; CDR3 DNA: TGTGCCAGCAGGATTGGACAGGGGGCGAATCAGCCCCAGCATTTT; CDR3 protein: CASRIGQGANQPQHF
V gene: TRBV4-2; J gene: TRBJ2-3; clone size: NA; D gene: NA; CDR3 DNA: TGTGCCAGCAGCCTTATTACGGAAGGGGAAGAGGCAGATACGCAGTATTTT; CDR3 protein: CASSLITEGEEADTQYF
V gene: TRBV18; J gene: TRBJ2-7; clone size: NA; D gene: NA; CDR3 DNA: TGTGCCAGCTCACCAAGTAGGGGCCCCTACGAGCAGTACTTC; CDR3 protein: CASSPSRGPYEQYF
V gene: TRBV11-2; J gene: TRBJ2-2; clone size: NA; D gene: TRBD2; CDR3 DNA: TGTGCCAGCAGCTCCCGGACTAGCGGGGGGGGCAGGGAGCTGTTTTTT; CDR3 protein: CASSSRTSGGGRELFF
V gene: TRBV19; J gene: TRBJ2-1; clone size: NA; D gene: NA; CDR3 DNA: TGTGCCAGTAGTCCCTCCGCTCAGTCCTCGGGTGAGCAGTTCTTC; CDR3 protein: CASSPSAQSSGEQFF
V gene: TRBV18; J gene: TRBJ2-7; clone size: NA; D gene: TRBD2; CDR3 DNA: TGTGCCAGCTCGCCGGGGGGTTCCTACGAGCAGTACTTC; CDR3 protein: CASSPGGSYEQYF
V gene: TRBV18; J gene: TRBJ2-7; clone size: NA; D gene: TRBD1; CDR3 DNA: TGTGCCAGCTCACCGGGACAGGGGGCATCCTACGAGCAGTACTTC; CDR3 protein: CASSPGQGASYEQYF